This T cell receptor beta chain was recorded in a study of blood T cell repertoires in COVID-19. For the study at large: Researchers got acute and convalescent COVID-19 samples from the United States, Italy and Spain.

Generated by immunoSEQ multiplex PCR, the TCRdb table keeps only in-frame clones and is missing some. The table has some 310,000 clones, about 90% seen once; the top ten hold less than 3.5%. Deletions cut 4 bases from V and 5 bases from J, with 15 bases between. Per germline, CDR1 SSHAT and CDR2 FNYEAQ (reference sequence). The CDR3 has 15 amino acids. The V call is TRBV7-7, the J call TRBJ2-1; D unclear. The sequence derives from a young woman with COVID-19, enrolled during active disease. The sample consisted of peripheral blood. This CDR3 reads CASSSGQKADNEQFF. In DNA, the CDR3 is TGTGCCAGCAGCTCCGGCCAAAAGGCGGACAATGAGCAGTTCTTC.